This T cell receptor (beta chain) was sequenced in a study of blood T cell repertoires in COVID-19. Authors' processing steps: Reference gene primer amplification yielded estimated nucleated cell counts. Libraries were prepared by immunoSEQ multiplex PCR; TCRdb keeps only in-frame clonotypes and omits some of them. D and trimming were read from the DNA, whereas the V and J calls and clone size are those reported in that table. The table has just over 150,000 clones, approximately 82% seen once. Trimming cost V 5 bases and J 1 base; bases outside gene matches: 4. Germline values: CDR1 SNHLY, CDR2 FYNNEI. The CDR3 is made up of 15 amino acids.

The sequenced material came from peripheral blood. The chain has TRBV2 and TRBJ2-3, with 9 bases matching TRBD2. This receptor was identified in a woman between 40 and 55 years old with COVID-19, enrolled during active disease. In nucleotides, the CDR3 is TGTGCCAGCAGTCGACTAGCGGTTCGCACAGATACGCAGTATTTT. This translates into CASSRLAVRTDTQYF.